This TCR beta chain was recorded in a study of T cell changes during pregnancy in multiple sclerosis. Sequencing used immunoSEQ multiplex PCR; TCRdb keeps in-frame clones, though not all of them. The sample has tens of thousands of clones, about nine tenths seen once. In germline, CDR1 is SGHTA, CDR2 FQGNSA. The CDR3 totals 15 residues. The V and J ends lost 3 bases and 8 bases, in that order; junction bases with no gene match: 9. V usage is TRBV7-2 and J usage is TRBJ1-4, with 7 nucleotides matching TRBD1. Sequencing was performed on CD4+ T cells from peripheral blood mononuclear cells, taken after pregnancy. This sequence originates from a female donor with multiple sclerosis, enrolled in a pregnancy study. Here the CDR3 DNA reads TGTGCCAGCAGCTTGAAGGAGACAGGGTACGAAAAACTGTTTTTT. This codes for CASSLKETGYEKLFF.